This TCR beta chain comes out of a study of blood T cell repertoires in COVID-19. Study overall: From the United States, Italy and Spain came samples of acute and convalescent COVID-19. T cells, B-cell-depleted T cells, or PBMCs supplied cDNA or gDNA.

In the original workflow: Reference gene primers were amplified, and this amplification served to estimate nucleated cell counts. Libraries were prepared by immunoSEQ multiplex PCR; TCRdb keeps only in-frame clonotypes and omits some of them. V and J calls plus clone size are reproduced from that table; the DNA served to infer D and trimming. The sample yields some 110,000 clones, around 85% seen once. This CDR3 spans 13 amino acids. Trimming shortened V by 11 bases and J by 2 bases, and 16 bases separated the two germline ends. CDR1 is SGHTA and CDR2 is FQGTGA in the germline V gene. The sequencing input was peripheral blood. The chain recombines TRBV7-3 with TRBJ2-7; tentatively, D is TRBD1 (6 bases). The receptor was derived from a man between 65 and 85 years old who had recovered from COVID-19. CDR3 DNA sequence: TGTGCCGGAAAAGACAGGCCGACCTACGAGCAGTACTTC. It specifies CAGKDRPTYEQYF.